This passage covers 27 T cell receptor beta chains from one sample sequenced in a study of shared clonotypes between healthy human individuals. The protocol was immunoSEQ multiplex PCR, while the TCRdb copy is restricted to in-frame clones and leaves out a portion. Of some 2,500,000 clones in the sample, around 93% were seen once. Sequencing input: naive CD4+ T cells from PBMCs. The subset was: CD45RA+ positively selected. These receptor sequences come from a man between 18 and 35 years old in good health. Some clones in this sample may be carry-over from other donors' samples.

The V gene is TRBV4-1, the J gene TRBJ2-6; D unresolved. The V gene's germline CDR1 is MGHRA and CDR2 YSYEKL. The CDR3 is 14 residues long. Trimming took 1 base from V and 7 from J, leaving 8 bases between them. CDR3 nucleotides: TGCGCCAGCAGCCAAGGGGGAAGAGCCAACGTCCTGACTTTC. This translates into CASSQGGRANVLTF.

This clone has only a few counts. The chain uses TRBV2 and TRBJ1-5, with no clear D. CDR1 and CDR2 (germline): SNHLY, FYNNEI. CDR3 length: 12 residues. V gave up 7 bases and J gave up 11 bases, with 15 bases separating them. CDR3 DNA sequence: TGTGCCAGCACTATGACCCCGTCATCCCAGCATTTT. As protein: CASTMTPSSQHF.

V and J are TRBV6-5 and TRBJ2-1; 12 nucleotides agree with TRBD1. The CDR3 has 14 residues. The germline V gene has CDR1 MNHEY and CDR2 SVGAGI. The V segment lost 5 bases and the J segment 9 bases; nucleotides outside the gene matches: 5. The CDR3 region has the DNA TGTGCCAGCAGTCGGGGACAGGGGGCTGGTGAGCAGTTCTTC. It encodes CASSRGQGAGEQFF.

The gene calls are TRBV2 and TRBJ2-4; 15 positions match TRBD2. There are 17 residues in the CDR3. V lost 3 bases and J lost 0; bases outside the gene matches: 0. Germline-derived CDR1 and CDR2 are SNHLY and FYNNEI. For the CDR3, the DNA is TGTGCCAGCAGTGAGGGACTAGCGGGAGGAGCCAAAAACATTCAGTACTTC. Its translation: CASSEGLAGGAKNIQYF.

This chain connects TRBV6-1 to TRBJ1-3; 7 positions agree with TRBD1. CDR1 is MNHNS and CDR2 is SASEGT in the germline V gene. J lost 8 bases, V lost 0 bases, and 7 bases had no gene match. This CDR3 comprises 15 residues. CDR3 amino acids: CASSEAGQGVYTIYF. The CDR3 nucleotides are TGTGCCAGCAGTGAAGCTGGCCAGGGGGTATACACCATATATTTT.

CDR3 sequence: CASSLPLGPGTGELFF. The CDR3 DNA reads as TGTGCCAGCAGCTTACCTCTGGGACCGGGTACCGGGGAGCTGTTTTTT. V and J are TRBV7-9 and TRBJ2-2; possibly TRBD1 or TRBD2 for D (5 bases each). The CDR3 has 16 residues. Germline-derived CDR1 and CDR2 are SEHNR and FQNEAQ (reference sequence). Trimming took 2 bases from V and 5 from J, leaving 15 bases between them.

V and J are TRBV18 and TRBJ2-7; no firm D call. Deletions cut 6 bases from V and 6 bases from J, with 18 bases between. From germline, CDR1 is KGHSH and CDR2 LQKENI. This CDR3 is 14 amino acids long. CDR3 sequence (DNA): TGTGCCAGCTCTACCACGGTGAGGTTTAGCGAGCAGTACTTC. Its translation: CASSTTVRFSEQYF.

V usage is TRBV6-1 and J usage is TRBJ1-1, with TRBD1 as a possible D gene (6 bases). The CDR3 sequence is 15 residues long. Germline V gives CDR1 MNHNS, CDR2 SASEGT. Trimming pared 1 base from V and 1 base from J, leaving 10 bases between. CDR3 nucleotide sequence: TGTGCCAGCAGTGAAGGGGGGGCAGCGAACACTGAAGCTTTCTTT. Translation: CASSEGGAANTEAFF.

Worth noting for this clone: This same CDR3 is encoded by further DNA sequences in the sample. V is TRBV2 and J is TRBJ1-2; the D is unclear. V lost 2 bases to trimming and J lost 5 bases, with 3 bases between them. Germline V gene lookup returns CDR1 SNHLY and CDR2 FYNNEI. The CDR3 runs 11 residues. This chain's CDR3 is CASSEYYGYTF. Here the CDR3 DNA reads TGTGCCAGCAGTGAATATTATGGCTACACCTTC.

The chain uses TRBV7-3 and TRBJ1-1; D not resolved. CDR1 and CDR2 from the germline V gene are SGHTA and FQGTGA. V was shortened by 5 bases and J by 3 bases, with 13 bases between the two germline ends. The CDR3 extends over 14 amino acids. The CDR3 sequence is CASSPTPRDTEAFF. The CDR3 DNA follows: TGTGCCAGCAGCCCGACACCTAGGGACACTGAAGCTTTCTTT.

This rearrangement joins TRBV28 to TRBJ2-7; D perhaps matches TRBD1 (5 bases). The V gene's germline CDR1 is MDHEN and CDR2 SYDVKM. Trimming left V 3 bases short and J 6 bases short, with 15 bases between. CDR3 length equals 14 residues. The CDR3 bases are TGTGCCAGCAGTTTTTCAGGGAAGGTAGGCGAGCAGTACTTC. This sequence encodes CASSFSGKVGEQYF.

V and J are TRBV6-4 and TRBJ2-1; perhaps TRBD2 as D (5 bases). The V end lost 5 bases, the J end lost 10 bases, and 12 bases lay between the germline ends. CDR1 and CDR2 from the germline V gene are MRHNA and SNTAGT. The CDR3 spans 12 residues. CDR3 amino acids: CASSPREGEQFF. Here the CDR3 DNA reads TGTGCCAGCAGTCCCCGAGAGGGCGAGCAGTTCTTC.

This rearrangement joins TRBV5-1 to TRBJ2-7; the match to TRBD2 covers 7 bases. Germline values: CDR1 SGHRS, CDR2 YFSETQ. The CDR3 extends over 15 amino acids. V trimming: 2 bases; J trimming: 2 bases; junction bases outside the gene matches: 7. CDR3 residues: CASSFRSGAAYEQYF. Here the CDR3 DNA reads TGCGCCAGCAGCTTCCGAAGCGGGGCGGCCTACGAGCAGTACTTC. The complete variable domain, with remaining parts taken from reference TRBV5-1 and TRBJ2-7, reads KAGVTQTPRYLIKTRGQQVTLSCSPISGHRSVSWYQQTPGQGLQFLFEYFSETQRNKGNFPGRFSGRQFSNSRSEMNVSTLELGDSALYLCASSFRSGAAYEQYFGPGTRLTVT.

The chain links TRBV30 to TRBJ1-2, with 7 bases fitting TRBD1. The CDR3 sequence is 12 residues long. From germline, CDR1 is GTSNPN and CDR2 SVGIG (reference sequence). J was trimmed by 7 bases and V by 4 bases; bases with no gene match: 6. CDR3 sequence reads: CAWKTGLGGYTF. In DNA, the CDR3 is TGTGCCTGGAAGACAGGGCTTGGTGGCTACACCTTC.

V usage is TRBV6-1 and J usage is TRBJ1-3; D call uncertain. CDR1 is MNHNS, CDR2 SASEGT, per germline. V lost 5 bases and J 3 bases, leaving 14 bases between the germline ends. This CDR3 comprises 15 residues. In DNA, the CDR3 is TGTGCCAGCAGTTCGTCGCGGGGAGATGGAAACACCATATATTTT. Translation gives CASSSSRGDGNTIYF.

The V call is TRBV25-1, the J call TRBJ2-3; 7 bases are a match to TRBD2. This CDR3 comprises 14 residues. Germline CDR1 MGHDK, CDR2 SYGVNS. The V and J ends lost 5 bases and 5 bases, in that order; junction bases with no gene match: 7. The CDR3 nucleotides are TGTGCCAGCAGTAGGGCGGGAGCACAAGATACGCAGTATTTT. Its protein product is CASSRAGAQDTQYF.

The CDR3 DNA is TGCGCCAGCAGCCCGACAGGGGAGGGTGGCTACACCTTC. Translating gives CASSPTGEGGYTF. The chain combines TRBV5-1 with TRBJ1-2; 8 nucleotides agree with TRBD1. CDR1 and CDR2 from the germline V gene are SGHRS and YFSETQ. With V trimmed by 4 bases and J by 7 bases, 6 bases remained unmatched. The CDR3 contains 13 residues.

With regard to this clone: Other DNA sequences from this sample encode an identical CDR3 as well. V usage is TRBV5-1 and J usage is TRBJ2-3; 8 bases are a match to TRBD2. CDR1 is SGHRS, CDR2 YFSETQ, per germline. This CDR3 has 15 residues. Unmatched junction bases numbered 4, after V lost 4 bases and J lost 0 bases. The CDR3 region has the DNA TGCGCCAGCAGCCCGTTAGCGGGAAGCACAGATACGCAGTATTTT. Its translation: CASSPLAGSTDTQYF.

The J gene is TRBJ2-1, the V gene TRBV2, with 9 bases matching TRBD1. The junction had 7 bases not matched to a gene; V was cut back by 6 bases and J by 4 bases. CDR3 length equals 15 residues. CDR1 is SNHLY and CDR2 is FYNNEI in the germline V gene. The chain's CDR3 is CASREQGARYNEQFF. The DNA for the CDR3 is TGTGCCAGCAGGGAACAGGGGGCCAGGTACAATGAGCAGTTCTTC.

V is TRBV20-1 and J is TRBJ2-1; D is possibly TRBD2 (5 bases). V lost 6 bases and J 12 bases, leaving 15 bases between the germline ends. The germline CDR1 and CDR2 sequences are DFQATT and SNEGSKA (reference sequence). The CDR3 has 11 residues. CDR3 residues: CSAPTTRGQFF. CDR3 coding DNA: TGCAGTGCACCCACTACACGGGGGCAGTTCTTC.

Only a few counts were recorded for this clone. The chain employs TRBV18 and TRBJ1-1, with D perhaps matching TRBD1 (6 bases). The CDR3 has 15 amino acids. The ends were cut back, 2 bases at V and 0 bases at J, with 10 bases in the middle. Germline CDR1 and CDR2: KGHSH and LQKENI. CDR3 sequence reads: CASSPGRQVNTEAFF. The CDR3, as DNA: TGTGCCAGCTCACCAGGGCGACAGGTGAACACTGAAGCTTTCTTT.

The V and J genes are TRBV28 and TRBJ1-1, with 11 bases that match TRBD1. Germline V gene sequence: CDR1 MDHEN, CDR2 SYDVKM. The CDR3 is 14 amino acids. J gave up 7 bases and V 6 bases, and 7 bases lay outside the gene matches. The DNA of the CDR3 is TGTGCCAGCAGGCGGACAGGGGGCTCCCATGAAGCTTTCTTT. Translation: CASRRTGGSHEAFF.

The chain carries TRBV27 and TRBJ2-3, with D perhaps TRBD2 (6 bases). CDR3 length equals 14 residues. From germline, CDR1 is MNHEY and CDR2 SMNVEV (reference sequence). V shed 7 bases and J shed 4 bases, with 15 bases lying between them. The CDR3 here is CASTSTWGADTQYF. In nucleotides, the CDR3 is TGTGCCAGCACCTCGACTTGGGGGGCAGATACGCAGTATTTT.

This clone was seen only once. J is TRBJ2-1 and V is TRBV9, with 8 nucleotides matching TRBD1. The CDR3 length is 19 residues. Germline values: CDR1 SGDLS, CDR2 YYNGEE. The junction had 19 bases not matched to a gene; V was cut back by 4 bases and J by 4 bases. The CDR3 nucleotides read TGTGCCAGCAGCCCCCGGGTTTTTCAGGGGGCAGGTGGATACAATGAGCAGTTCTTC. This gives the protein CASSPRVFQGAGGYNEQFF.

This clone appeared once. The CDR3 nucleotides are TGTGCCAGCAGTGCTGGGTGGAACTATGGCTACACCTTC. This translates into CASSAGWNYGYTF. The rearrangement joins TRBV6-5 to TRBJ1-2; D not certain. The CDR3 loop spans 13 amino acids. Trimming shortened V by 5 bases and J by 2 bases, and 9 bases separated the two germline ends. Germline assignment: CDR1 MNHEY and CDR2 SVGAGI.

The chain uses TRBV28 and TRBJ2-1, with TRBD2 identical over 9 bases. The CDR3 has 16 residues. J was trimmed by 10 bases and V by 1 base; bases with no gene match: 11. Germline loops: CDR1 MDHEN, CDR2 SYDVKM. CDR3 protein: CASSLLVAGEGWEQFF. In DNA, the CDR3 is TGTGCCAGCAGTTTATTGGTAGCGGGAGAGGGCTGGGAGCAGTTCTTC.

Points on this clone: Other DNA sequences from this sample encode an identical CDR3 as well. This chain connects TRBV2 to TRBJ2-7, with 8 bases identical to TRBD1. This CDR3 is 14 amino acids long. V dropped 3 bases and J dropped 4; count of bases not matched to a gene: 5. Germline CDR1 and CDR2: SNHLY and FYNNEI. The CDR3 region is CASSEQGAGYEQYF. CDR3 DNA sequence: TGTGCCAGCAGTGAGCAGGGGGCGGGTTACGAGCAGTACTTC. Full variable domain (missing parts from reference TRBV2 and TRBJ2-7): EPEVTQTPSHQVTQMGQEVILRCVPISNHLYFYWYRQILGQKVEFLVSFYNNEISEKSEIFDDQFSVERPDGSNFTLKIRSTKLEDSAMYFCASSEQGAGYEQYFGPGTRLTVT.